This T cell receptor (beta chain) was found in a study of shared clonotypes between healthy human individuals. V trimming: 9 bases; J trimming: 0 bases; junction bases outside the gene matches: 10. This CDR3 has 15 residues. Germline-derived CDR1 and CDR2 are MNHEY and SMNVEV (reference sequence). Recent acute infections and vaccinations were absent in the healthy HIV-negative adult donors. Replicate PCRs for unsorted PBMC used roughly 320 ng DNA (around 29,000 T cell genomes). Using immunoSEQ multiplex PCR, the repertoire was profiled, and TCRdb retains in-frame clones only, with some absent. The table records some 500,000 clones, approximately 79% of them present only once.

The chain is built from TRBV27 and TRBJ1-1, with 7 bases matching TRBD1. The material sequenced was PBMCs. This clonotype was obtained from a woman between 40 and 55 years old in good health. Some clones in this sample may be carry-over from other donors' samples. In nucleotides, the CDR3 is TGTGCCAGTCAAAAGGGGGCCCCTTTGAACACTGAAGCTTTCTTT. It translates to CASQKGAPLNTEAFF.